The 32 T cell receptor beta chains given below trace back to one sample, sequenced in a study of response to subunit inactivated influenza vaccine. TCRdb reprocessed the RT-PCR reads via MiXCR and lists one record per CDR3 protein. Of about 620,000 distinct CDR3 sequences in the sample, around 10% were seen once. These data were likewise used in another study, on T cells expressing NK-cell markers. As reported in that work: Production of TCR beta cDNA relied on 5'RACE template switching with UMIs.

This specimen consisted of PBMCs from blood, obtained on the day of vaccination. These receptors were collected from a man over 45 who received an inactivated influenza vaccine.

This rearrangement joins TRBV19 to TRBJ1-6; D call uncertain. CDR3 size: 14 residues. CDR1 and CDR2 from the germline V gene are LNHDA and SQIVND (reference sequence). The V end lost 5 bases, the J end lost 7 bases, and 12 bases lay between the germline ends. The DNA of the CDR3 is TGTGCCAGTAGTCATACCGGGTGGAATTCACCCCTCCACTTT. Protein sequence: CASSHTGWNSPLHF.

This clonotype has just a few counts. This chain joins TRBV5-1 and TRBJ2-2, with 11 bases fitting TRBD2. This CDR3 is built from 16 residues. V was clipped by 0 bases and J by 5 bases; unmatched bases: 3. Germline CDR1 and CDR2: SGHRS and YFSETQ. The CDR3 DNA sequence: TGCGCCAGCAGCTTGGAGGCTAGCGGGAGGACCGGGGAGCTGTTTTTT. Its translation: CASSLEASGRTGELFF.

This clonotype was picked up many times. This chain uses TRBV2 with TRBJ1-5, with 11 nucleotides matching TRBD1. This CDR3 region has 17 residues. Germline-derived CDR1 and CDR2 are SNHLY and FYNNEI. V shed 4 bases, J shed 3 bases, and the junction held 8 bases outside the gene matches. The CDR3 DNA sequence: TGTGCCAGCAGTGTCCCAGGACAGGGGGCGGACAATCAGCCCCAGCATTTT. This encodes CASSVPGQGADNQPQHF.

The rearrangement joins TRBV5-1 to TRBJ2-3; tentatively, D is TRBD2 (5 bases). The CDR3 totals 14 residues. In germline, CDR1 is SGHRS, CDR2 YFSETQ. V lost 4 bases to trimming and J lost 0 bases, with 9 bases between them. As DNA, the CDR3 is TGCGCCAGCAGCGAGGACTCTAGCACAGATACGCAGTATTTT. It translates to CASSEDSSTDTQYF. The full variable domain, its missing parts supplied by reference TRBV5-1 and TRBJ2-3, is KAGVTQTPRYLIKTRGQQVTLSCSPISGHRSVSWYQQTPGQGLQFLFEYFSETQRNKGNFPGRFSGRQFSNSRSEMNVSTLELGDSALYLCASSEDSSTDTQYFGPGTRLTVL.

V usage is TRBV12-3 or TRBV12-4 and J usage is TRBJ1-3, with D unresolved. This CDR3 comprises 15 residues. V gave up 3 bases and J gave up 4 bases, with 13 bases separating them. The DNA of the CDR3 is TGTGCCAGCAGTTTTGGGAAGGGCGGAGGAAACACCATATATTTT. Translated, it gives CASSFGKGGGNTIYF.

The chain employs TRBV24-1 and TRBJ2-7, with TRBD1 as a possible D gene (6 bases). The CDR3 runs to 14 residues. Per germline, CDR1 KGHDR and CDR2 SFDVKD. V lost 4 bases, J lost 6 bases, and 15 bases lay in between. CDR3 coding DNA: TGTGCCACCAGTGAACCCGGGACAACCAGCGAGCAGTACTTC. Amino acid sequence: CATSEPGTTSEQYF.

CDR3 bases: TGTGCCAGCAGCCCCAGGGAGTTCGGAAACATTCAGTACTTC. Amino acids: CASSPREFGNIQYF. The chain uses TRBV7-2 and TRBJ2-4; D is perhaps TRBD1 or TRBD2 (5 bases each). Germline CDR1 and CDR2: SGHTA and FQGNSA. The V end lost 5 bases, the J end lost 6 bases, and 14 bases lay between the germline ends. The CDR3 is 14 amino acids.

This clonotype has a handful of counts. The CDR3: CASSHRTSGGEETQYF. The CDR3 bases are TGTGCCAGCAGCCACCGGACTAGCGGGGGGGAAGAGACCCAGTACTTC. This chain uses TRBV4-2 with TRBJ2-5, with 15 bases lining up with TRBD2. The germline CDR1 and CDR2 sequences are LGHNA and YNFKEQ. The V gene end was trimmed by 3 bases and the J gene end by 3 bases; junction bases not matched to a gene: 2. The CDR3 consists of 16 residues.

This clonotype was counted many times. The V and J genes are TRBV13 and TRBJ2-7, with 10 bases lining up with TRBD1. There are 15 residues in the CDR3. The ends lost 5 bases at V and 4 bases at J; junction bases unmatched: 8. Germline loops: CDR1 PRHDT, CDR2 FYEKMQ (reference sequence). As DNA, the CDR3 is TGTGCCAGCAGCGATTCCGGGACAGGGGCATACGAGCAGTACTTC. This codes for CASSDSGTGAYEQYF.

This clonotype was seen a few times. This chain connects TRBV2 to TRBJ2-3; TRBD2 is a possible D gene (5 bases). The CDR3 is 13 residues long. CDR1 SNHLY and CDR2 FYNNEI come from the germline V gene. V was cut by 6 bases and J by 1 base, with 8 bases left in between. This chain's CDR3 is CASSGIGTDTQYF. The CDR3 nucleotides read TGTGCCAGCAGCGGGATAGGCACAGATACGCAGTATTTT.

The rearrangement uses TRBV6-2 or TRBV6-3 and TRBJ2-5, with 7 positions matching TRBD2. The CDR3 totals 11 residues. The V segment lost 8 bases and the J segment 10 bases; nucleotides outside the gene matches: 7. In germline, CDR1 is MNHEY, CDR2 SVGEGT. CDR3 DNA: TGTGCCAGCGCCCCCGGGGGGTTCCAGTACTTC. Translated, it gives CASAPGGFQYF.

This chain links TRBV12-3 or TRBV12-4 with TRBJ2-1, with D perhaps matching TRBD1 or TRBD2 (5 bases each). This CDR3 has 14 amino acids. Trimming took off 7 bases at V and 3 bases at J, with 13 bases between the two ends. The CDR3: CASKPGRDYNEQFF. Here the CDR3 DNA reads TGTGCCAGCAAGCCGGGACGGGACTACAATGAGCAGTTCTTC.

This clonotype has at least ten counts. The chain carries TRBV18 and TRBJ1-5; the D is unclear. Germline CDR1 KGHSH, CDR2 LQKENI. V lost 4 bases, J lost 4 bases, and 8 bases lay in between. This CDR3 has 13 amino acids. Written as DNA, the CDR3 is TGTGCCAGCTCACTAAAACCGAATCAGCCCCAGCATTTT. It specifies CASSLKPNQPQHF.

This rearrangement joins TRBV30 to TRBJ2-3; D is tentatively TRBD1 or TRBD2 (5 bases each). Trimming shortened V by 5 bases and J by 4 bases, and 13 bases separated the two germline ends. This CDR3 has 13 amino acids. Per the germline V gene, CDR1 is GTSNPN and CDR2 is SVGIG (reference sequence). CDR3 DNA sequence: TGTGCCTGGGGGCCGATGGGGGCAGATACGCAGTATTTT. Translated, it gives CAWGPMGADTQYF.

This clonotype was detected ten times or more. The chain joins TRBV7-2 to TRBJ2-3; D not certain. V lost 3 bases to trimming and J lost 4 bases, with 8 bases between them. This CDR3 region has 13 residues. Germline CDR1 SGHTA, CDR2 FQGNSA. CDR3 protein: CASSFLLSDTQYF. As DNA, the CDR3 is TGTGCCAGCAGCTTCTTACTCTCAGATACGCAGTATTTT.

This clonotype was seen a few times. V is TRBV14 and J is TRBJ1-4; possible D gene TRBD1, 5 bases. This CDR3 region has 15 residues. Germline loops: CDR1 SGHDN, CDR2 FVKESK. Trimming took 4 bases from V and 5 from J, leaving 14 bases between them. The CDR3 region has the DNA TGTGCCAGCAGCCGGGGCCGTTCTATAAATGAAAAACTGTTTTTT. Its protein is CASSRGRSINEKLFF.

The chain recombines TRBV7-2 with TRBJ2-5, with D possibly matching TRBD2 (7 bases). The CDR3 extends over 15 amino acids. The germline V gene encodes CDR1 SGHTA and CDR2 FQGNSA. The V end was cut by 1 base, the J end by 3 bases, with 12 bases between. The CDR3 region is CASSLVAGAKETQYF. The CDR3 DNA sequence: TGTGCCAGCAGCTTAGTGGCGGGGGCAAAAGAGACCCAGTACTTC.

This clonotype was seen a handful of times. The V gene is TRBV7-2, the J gene TRBJ2-2; D gene ambiguous. Germline V gene sequence: CDR1 SGHTA, CDR2 FQGNSA. This CDR3 spans 14 amino acids. V lost 9 bases and J 0 bases, leaving 11 bases between the germline ends. CDR3 amino acids: CASTPEANTGELFF. For the CDR3, the DNA is TGTGCCAGTACCCCCGAGGCGAACACCGGGGAGCTGTTTTTT.

In this sample, this clonotype turned up many times. J is TRBJ2-1 and V is TRBV20-1, with 7 positions matching TRBD2. The germline CDR1 and CDR2 sequences are DFQATT and SNEGSKA (reference sequence). The length of the CDR3 is 16 residues. With V trimmed by 0 bases and J by 0 bases, 5 bases remained unmatched. The CDR3 bases are TGCAGTGCTAGAGAGGTGGGAGGGGCCTCCTACAATGAGCAGTTCTTC. This codes for CSAREVGGASYNEQFF.

This clonotype was detected a few times. At one boundary the junction diverges from the germline segment, which might be a read error. The V and J genes are TRBV7-7 and TRBJ2-1; 7 nucleotides agree with TRBD2. The CDR3 covers 15 residues. Germline assignment: CDR1 SSHAT and CDR2 FNYEAQ (reference sequence). The CDR3 sequence is CASSFDRGDYNEQFF. The CDR3 DNA sequence: TGTGCTAGCAGCTTTGACCGGGGGGATTACAATGAGCAGTTCTTC. Supplemented by reference TRBV7-7 and TRBJ2-1, the full variable domain reads GAGVSQSPRYKVTKRGQDVTLRCDPISSHATLYWYQQALGQGPEFLTYFNYEAQPDKSGLPSDRFSAERPEGSISTLTIQRTEQRDSAMYRCASSFDRGDYNEQFFGPGTRLTVL.

The chain combines TRBV12-3 or TRBV12-4 with TRBJ2-4; TRBD1 is a possible D gene (5 bases). V was shortened by 7 bases and J by 10 bases, with 11 bases between the two germline ends. This CDR3 is built from 11 residues. The CDR3 region is CASTQGFIQYF. The CDR3 bases are TGTGCCAGCACCCAGGGATTTATTCAGTACTTC.

The chain is built from TRBV11-2 and TRBJ2-1; 7 bases agree with TRBD1. Germline lookup yields CDR1 SGHAT and CDR2 FQNNGV. V trimming: 7 bases; J trimming: 8 bases; junction bases outside the gene matches: 11. This CDR3 is 14 amino acids long. The CDR3 nucleotides are TGTGCCAGCAAAAACAGGGGATTTAGCGATGAGCAGTTCTTC. This sequence encodes CASKNRGFSDEQFF. Full variable domain (rest looked up from reference TRBV11-2 and TRBJ2-1): EAGVAQSPRYKIIEKRQSVAFWCNPISGHATLYWYQQILGQGPKLLIQFQNNGVVDDSQLPKDRFSAERLKGVDSTLKIQPAKLEDSAVYLCASKNRGFSDEQFFGPGTRLTVL.

This sequence joins TRBV7-9 and TRBJ1-2, with D perhaps TRBD1 (6 bases). Germline CDR1 is SEHNR and CDR2 is FQNEAQ (reference sequence). CDR3 length: 14 residues. V was pared by 3 bases and J by 7 bases, with 15 bases between. CDR3 in amino acids: CASSFIGQLSGYTF. The DNA of the CDR3 is TGTGCCAGCAGCTTTATCGGACAGCTGAGTGGCTACACCTTC.

The chain has TRBV18 and TRBJ2-3, with 8 bases lining up with TRBD2. CDR3 size: 16 residues. Germline-derived CDR1 and CDR2 are KGHSH and LQKENI. J gave up 2 bases and V 3 bases, and 7 bases lay outside the gene matches. In DNA, the CDR3 is TGTGCCAGCTCACCGACTGCGGGGGGCAACACAGATACGCAGTATTTT. Its protein is CASSPTAGGNTDTQYF. The full variable domain, completed using reference TRBV18 and TRBJ2-3, is NAGVMQNPRHLVRRRGQEARLRCSPMKGHSHVYWYRQLPEEGLKFMVYLQKENIIDESGMPKERFSAEFPKEGPSILRIQQVVRGDSAAYFCASSPTAGGNTDTQYFGPGTRLTVL.

The table lists this clonotype with a few counts. The J gene is TRBJ2-7, the V gene TRBV12-3 or TRBV12-4, with D possibly being TRBD2 (5 bases). The CDR3 runs to 11 residues. V was shortened by 3 bases and J by 12 bases, with 12 bases between the two germline ends. The chain's CDR3 is CASSFGLRRYF. CDR3 coding DNA: TGTGCCAGCAGTTTCGGACTGCGGCGGTACTTC.

This clonotype was seen more than once but under ten times. The chain joins TRBV19 to TRBJ1-4; D might be TRBD1 (5 bases). Germline-derived CDR1 and CDR2 are LNHDA and SQIVND (reference sequence). Trimming took 5 bases from V and 8 from J, leaving 15 bases between them. The length of the CDR3 is 14 residues. CDR3 in DNA: TGTGCCAGTAGTCTCGATCCGCGGGGCGAAAAACTGTTTTTT. Amino acids: CASSLDPRGEKLFF.

The chain combines TRBV11-2 with TRBJ2-5, with D hard to call. V lost 6 bases and J 3 bases, leaving 11 bases between the germline ends. The CDR3 length is 13 residues. CDR1 and CDR2 (germline): SGHAT, FQNNGV. The DNA for the CDR3 is TGTGCCAGCAGACGAGGATTGAAAGAGACCCAGTACTTC. Translation: CASRRGLKETQYF. The variable domain in full, with the rest retrieved from reference TRBV11-2 and TRBJ2-5, is EAGVAQSPRYKIIEKRQSVAFWCNPISGHATLYWYQQILGQGPKLLIQFQNNGVVDDSQLPKDRFSAERLKGVDSTLKIQPAKLEDSAVYLCASRRGLKETQYFGPGTRLLVL.

The sample holds a few counts of this clonotype. V gene TRBV20-1 combines with J gene TRBJ2-3; 10 bases are shared with TRBD2. Germline assignment: CDR1 DFQATT and CDR2 SNEGSKA (reference sequence). This CDR3 contains 16 residues. Unmatched junction bases numbered 7, after V lost 2 bases and J lost 2 bases. CDR3 nucleotides: TGCAGTGCTAGACTAGCGGGAGTGGGGAACACAGATACGCAGTATTTT. This encodes CSARLAGVGNTDTQYF.

There are many counts of this clonotype. J is TRBJ2-1 and V is TRBV7-2, with D uncertain. The V gene lost 5 bases and the J gene lost 0 bases, with 8 bases spanning the gap. Germline CDR1 and CDR2: SGHTA and FQGNSA. The CDR3 runs to 14 residues. The CDR3: CASSPVSSYNEQFF. The CDR3 DNA is TGTGCCAGCAGCCCGGTGAGCTCCTACAATGAGCAGTTCTTC. Full variable domain (remainder filled in from reference TRBV7-2 and TRBJ2-1): GAGVSQSPSNKVTEKGKDVELRCDPISGHTALYWYRQSLGQGLEFLIYFQGNSAPDKSGLPSDRFSAERTGGSVSTLTIQRTQQEDSAVYLCASSPVSSYNEQFFGPGTRLTVL.

This clonotype showed up just a few times. The J gene is TRBJ2-1, the V gene TRBV11-2; D possibly matches TRBD1 or TRBD2 (5 bases each). Trimming removed 0 bases at V and 4 bases at J, with 19 bases between. This CDR3 contains 18 residues. CDR1 and CDR2 from the germline V gene are SGHAT and FQNNGV. The DNA of the CDR3 is TGTGCCAGCAGCTTAGAAACTGGCAGGGCGGGCCTTTACAATGAGCAGTTCTTC. Translated, it gives CASSLETGRAGLYNEQFF.

With regard to this clonotype: Just one base apart from a much larger clone, this may be a read error. This chain links TRBV14 with TRBJ2-1, with D maybe TRBD1 (5 bases). CDR1 is SGHDN and CDR2 is FVKESK in the germline V gene. The CDR3 covers 16 residues. V lost 2 bases and J lost 2, with 13 bases in between. CDR3 in amino acids: CASSQHMWTTYNEQFF. In DNA form, the CDR3 reads TGTGCCAGCAGCCAACATATGTGGACAACCTACAATGAGCAGTTCTTC.

The rearrangement joins TRBV24-1 to TRBJ2-1; 9 positions agree with TRBD2. This CDR3 has 16 residues. The V segment lost 4 bases and the J segment 0 bases; nucleotides outside the gene matches: 3. CDR1 KGHDR and CDR2 SFDVKD come from the germline V gene. CDR3 loop: CATSDRSGSSYNEQFF. Here the CDR3 DNA reads TGTGCCACCAGTGACCGTAGCGGGAGCTCCTACAATGAGCAGTTCTTC.